The T cell receptor beta chain under discussion was sequenced for a study of blood T cells in healthy people across ages (dated by TCRdb to 2015 to 2017). For context, the study as a whole: Template switching captured roughly one uniquely barcoded TCR beta cDNA molecule per two T cells in model experiments. The donors were split into four age groups: young (average 16 years), middle-aged (roughly 39), aged (approximately 59) and long-lived (roughly 86). To avoid experimental bias, donors of different ages were distributed randomly across sequencing lanes. To track age-related changes in TCR beta repertoire diversity, the study relied on deep sequencing normalized with unique cDNA molecular identifiers. For two donors (one aged 18 to 29 and one aged 80 or older), the study analyzed two additional independent replicas of 1 million unique cDNA reads from the same blood draw.

Concerning this clonotype itself: The antigen it recognizes is unknown. A read error may be the cause here, since a much bigger clone is one base away.

Systemically healthy Caucasian individuals from Russia, some 36 in total and aged about 6 to 95 years, were included as donors. Each donor gave ten milliliters of peripheral blood, drawn into EDTA-treated Vacutainer tubes. Ficoll-Paque density-gradient centrifugation was used to isolate PBMCs, with at least 7 million per sample. Total RNA was extracted from PBMCs with Trizol reagent, with at least 6 micrograms obtained per sample. The percentages of naive CD45RAhigh/CD27high T cells were determined by flow cytometry on a PBMC aliquot from every donor. The study at large found these results: Since profiling was done on bulk unsorted PBMCs, naive and antigen-experienced compartments could not be conclusively compared. Compared with the aged group, more naive CD4+ T cells, fewer expanded clones and increased TCR diversity were shown by the long-lived group, suggesting age selection. Because the CMV infection status of the donors was unknown, age-related changes in expanded clonotypes may potentially have been confounded. Observed TCR beta diversity per million T cells fell roughly linearly with age, and a significant reduction was already apparent by age roughly 40. Estimates of total diversity based on one million sequenced T cells were regarded as lower bounds and as underestimates. A strong correlation was found between observed TCR beta diversity and the percentage of naive T cells measured by flow cytometry.

The library relied on 5' RACE. Sequencer: Illumina HiSeq 2500. The second PCR ran for about 7 to 11 cycles and used a J-beta primer mix along with a sample-barcoded 5' primer. A unique molecular identifier was introduced onto each TCR beta cDNA molecule by a template-switch 5' adaptor carrying 12 random nucleotides. At least 2.5 million CDR3-containing paired-end reads were obtained from each sample. First-strand cDNA synthesis was performed from all RNA using the Mint cDNA synthesis kit, with priming by a TRBC-specific oligonucleotide. After uracil-DNA glycosylase treatment, a first 18-cycle PCR used universal primers M1SS and BC2_uni_R on all cDNA. In the paper's pipeline: Normalization of each sample was performed by random selection of 1 million high-quality reads, each carrying a distinct molecular identifier. Instead of being binned into consensus sequences, reads that shared molecular identifiers were thrown out. MiTCR, with a Q25 quality threshold and the strictest error-elimination algorithm, was used for CDR3 identification, clonotype clustering and error correction. A nonparametric unseen species model with Euler transformation was used to estimate lower-bound total TCR beta diversity. Clones were called with MiXCR by TCRdb after fastp trimmed the public reads at Q25, and only in-frame beta chains were retained. Each entry merges the rows of one CDR3 protein and shows their most common DNA and genes. TCRdb, not the authors, supplied the V and J calls. This sample lists about 730,000 distinct CDR3 sequences; roughly 47% were detected once. The ten biggest clones cover around a fifth of the sample.

CDR1 and CDR2, looked up from the germline V gene, are SGDLS and YYNGEE. From its cysteine to its phenylalanine, the CDR3 spans 15 amino acids. Just the 45-base CDR3 DNA is kept, in frame starting at base 1. The chain links TRBV9 with TRBJ2-5; the D gene is possibly TRBD1 or TRBD2, with 5 bases matching each. The J call may be wrong; the DNA end is better matched by TRBJ2-1. Sequencing was carried out using blood. This clonotype was obtained from a woman aged 55-70 years in good health. The nucleotide sequence reads TGTGCCAGCAGCGTAGCTGGGGGATTGCAGGAGACCCAGTTCTTC. This yields the protein CASSVAGGLQETQFF.